This is a list of T cell receptor beta chains from one sample in a study of patients and donors after allogeneic stem cell transplantation. From the RT-PCR reads, TCRdb called clonotypes with MiXCR, one entry per CDR3 protein. The sample lists 65,000 to 80,000 distinct CDR3 sequences; approximately 26% were seen once. Sequenced material: blood, either unsorted or a sorted T cell fraction (not recorded which). Every receptor here comes from a human donor who was either an allogeneic HSCT recipient or a stem cell or donor lymphocyte infusion donor (not recorded which). It is not recorded whose cells these are; they may come from a transplant donor. Each CDR3 is given with its conserved first and last residue. D genes are given only for firm matches. Clone size is stated in some rows and not others, as once, few, many or a class when expanded.

CASSQRGRLAKNIQYF TGTGCCAGCAGCCAGCGGGGTAGACTAGCCAAAAACATTCAGTACTTC - TRBV3-1 - TRBJ2-4
CASSFLSRQPQHF TGTGCCAGCAGTTTCCTATCCCGTCAGCCCCAGCATTTT - TRBV12-3/TRBV12-4 - TRBJ1-5
CASSFMWTGGGGEQFF TGTGCCAGCAGCTTCATGTGGACAGGGGGCGGCGGAGAGCAGTTCTTC TRBD1 TRBV7-8 once TRBJ2-1
CSARVTSTDTQYF TGCAGTGCTAGGGTTACGAGCACAGATACGCAGTATTTT - TRBV20-1 - TRBJ2-3
CASRFRDRPLGELFF TGTGCCAGCAGGTTTCGGGACAGACCCCTCGGGGAGCTGTTTTTT TRBD1 TRBV12-3/TRBV12-4 many TRBJ2-2
CATSEGQGGEQFF TGTGCCACCAGTGAGGGACAGGGCGGTGAGCAGTTCTTC TRBD1 TRBV24-1 - TRBJ2-1
CSALAESYEQYF TGCAGTGCTTTGGCGGAGAGCTACGAGCAGTACTTC - TRBV20-1 - TRBJ2-7
CAITGEEGLLNYGYTF TGTGCCATTACGGGGGAAGAGGGGCTACTAAACTATGGCTACACCTTC - TRBV12-3/TRBV12-4 - TRBJ1-2
CASSLTFRGDTYEQYF TGTGCCAGCAGCTTAACTTTTAGGGGCGATACCTACGAGCAGTACTTC - TRBV7-9 few TRBJ2-7
CASSHRDITNYGYTF TGTGCCAGCAGCCACCGGGACATCACTAACTATGGCTACACCTTC - TRBV5-6 few TRBJ1-2
CASSSDGGHQPQHF TGCGCCAGCAGCAGCGATGGGGGGCATCAGCCCCAGCATTTT - TRBV4-3 - TRBJ1-5
CASSYTPTGKETQYF TGTGCCAGCAGTTACACACCGACAGGGAAAGAGACCCAGTACTTC TRBD1 TRBV6-5 - TRBJ2-5
CASTQWETQYF TGCGCCAGCACCCAGTGGGAGACCCAGTACTTC - TRBV23-1 - TRBJ2-5
CASSQDLWGRRDTQYF TGCGCCAGCAGCCAAGATCTTTGGGGGCGCAGGGATACGCAGTATTTT - TRBV4-3 few TRBJ2-3
CASSHREGTDTQYF TGTGCCAGCAGCCACCGGGAGGGCACAGATACGCAGTATTTT TRBD2 TRBV9 few TRBJ2-3
CASSLAPRSDRGLGHVF TGCGCCAGCAGCTTGGCCCCTCGGTCGGACAGGGGCTTGGGGCATGTTTTT TRBD1 TRBV5-1 - TRBJ1-4
CASRAGHYSNQPQHF TGTGCCAGCAGAGCCGGACACTATAGCAATCAGCCCCAGCATTTT - TRBV2 few TRBJ1-5
CSAASAGAQPQHF TGCAGTGCTGCCTCCGCAGGGGCTCAGCCCCAGCATTTT - TRBV20-1 - TRBJ1-5
CSAREGGPEAFF TGCAGTGCTAGAGAGGGGGGCCCTGAAGCTTTCTTT - TRBV20-1 - TRBJ1-1
CASSGSAGGTEAFF TGTGCCAGCAGTGGCTCTGCAGGGGGCACTGAAGCTTTCTTT TRBD1 TRBV12-3/TRBV12-4 few TRBJ1-1
CASSESTGGNREQYF TGTGCCAGCAGTGAAAGTACAGGGGGGAATCGCGAGCAGTACTTC TRBD1 TRBV2 once TRBJ2-7
CASSLGGGDAFF TGTGCCAGCAGCTTAGGGGGGGGCGATGCTTTCTTT - TRBV7-6 few TRBJ1-1
CSETRQTNTDTQYF TGCAGTGAGACTCGGCAAACAAACACAGATACGCAGTATTTT - TRBV20-1 - TRBJ2-3
CASTPRFSSYEQYF TGTGCCAGCACCCCTCGGTTCAGCTCCTACGAGCAGTACTTC - TRBV12-3/TRBV12-4 - TRBJ2-7
CASSQDLGPGNTIYF TGCGCCAGCAGCCAAGATCTGGGTCCGGGAAACACCATATATTTT - TRBV4-3 - TRBJ1-3
CSFTATVPYNEQFF TGCAGCTTTACTGCGACAGTTCCCTACAATGAGCAGTTCTTC - TRBV29-1 few TRBJ2-1
CASTPKGGDTGELFF TGTGCCAGCACCCCCAAGGGGGGGGACACCGGGGAGCTGTTTTTT - TRBV12-3/TRBV12-4 - TRBJ2-2
CASSQASLPGWGEQFF TGCGCCAGCAGCCAAGCCTCATTACCCGGCTGGGGTGAGCAGTTCTTC - TRBV4-1 - TRBJ2-1
CASRGQGGRGYTF TGTGCCAGCAGGGGACAGGGCGGTAGGGGCTACACCTTC TRBD1 TRBV6-5 few TRBJ1-2
CSATGRSLNTEAFF TGCAGTGCTACCGGACGGAGTTTGAACACTGAAGCTTTCTTT - TRBV20-1 few TRBJ1-1
CAIQSRTGTDQPQHF TGTGCCATACAATCCCGGACAGGGACGGATCAGCCCCAGCATTTT TRBD1 TRBV10-3 - TRBJ1-5
CASSQERTEILFF TGTGCCAGCAGCCAAGAAAGGACGGAGATCCTGTTTTTT - TRBV4-2 - TRBJ1-4
CATSGRSAPSYNEQFF TGTGCCACCAGTGGCCGCAGCGCGCCCTCCTACAATGAGCAGTTCTTC - TRBV24-1 few TRBJ2-1
CASSQVPGGTEAFF TGCGCCAGCAGCCAAGTTCCCGGGGGCACTGAAGCTTTCTTT - TRBV4-1 - TRBJ1-1
CASSFGENTEAFF TGTGCCAGCAGTTTTGGGGAGAACACTGAAGCTTTCTTT - TRBV12-3/TRBV12-4 many TRBJ1-1
CSAKATVNTEAFF TGCAGTGCTAAAGCTACAGTGAACACTGAAGCTTTCTTT - TRBV20-1 few TRBJ1-1
CASTADGTSDEKLFF TGCGCCAGCACCGCCGACGGGACTTCGGATGAAAAACTGTTTTTT - TRBV5-1 many TRBJ1-4
CASSVTGGDTEAFF TGTGCCAGCAGCGTGACAGGGGGAGACACTGAAGCTTTCTTT TRBD1 TRBV7-9 once TRBJ1-1
CSVIRDYDQETQYF TGCAGCGTGATCCGGGACTACGATCAAGAGACCCAGTACTTC TRBD2 TRBV29-1 few TRBJ2-5
CASVLAGSSYNEQFF TGTGCCAGCGTCTTGGCAGGGAGCTCCTACAATGAGCAGTTCTTC - TRBV12-3/TRBV12-4 - TRBJ2-1
CSAKGQLDYGYTF TGCAGTGCTAAGGGACAGCTGGACTATGGCTACACCTTC TRBD1 TRBV20-1 few TRBJ1-2
CASSLGEAIQYF TGCGCCAGCAGCTTGGGGGAGGCCATTCAGTACTTC - TRBV5-1 - TRBJ2-4
CASIQIGDSSYEQYF TGTGCCAGCATTCAAATCGGGGACTCCTCCTACGAGCAGTACTTC - TRBV7-9 few TRBJ2-7
CASSLAPGGGAFF TGCGCCAGCAGCTTGGCCCCGGGCGGAGGCGCTTTCTTT - TRBV5-1 - TRBJ1-1
CASSARLAGGTGELFF TGTGCCAGCAGTGCAAGACTAGCGGGAGGCACCGGGGAGCTGTTTTTT TRBD2 TRBV27 - TRBJ2-2
CASTLGGGEQFF TGTGCCAGCACCCTAGGGGGGGGTGAGCAGTTCTTC - TRBV12-3/TRBV12-4 once TRBJ2-1
CASSPRTSGGHNEQFF TGTGCCAGCAGTCCACGGACTAGCGGGGGGCACAATGAGCAGTTCTTC TRBD2 TRBV2 - TRBJ2-1
CSVNPGGTYNEQFF TGCAGCGTTAATCCAGGGGGCACCTACAATGAGCAGTTCTTC TRBD1 TRBV29-1 - TRBJ2-1
CASSPPSDSYTGELFF TGTGCCAGCAGCCCCCCATCGGACAGTTACACCGGGGAGCTGTTTTTT - TRBV7-3 - TRBJ2-2
CASSQEGSGNSYEQYF TGTGCCAGCAGCCAAGAAGGGAGCGGGAACTCCTACGAGCAGTACTTC TRBD2 TRBV3-1 - TRBJ2-7
CASSQRMSQGGEKLFF TGTGCCAGCAGCCAAAGGATGAGCCAGGGTGGTGAAAAACTGTTTTTT - TRBV4-2 - TRBJ1-4
CASSLAAGDNQPQHF TGTGCCAGCAGCTTAGCGGCAGGCGATAATCAGCCCCAGCATTTT - TRBV7-2 - TRBJ1-5
CASSLFPASGGTDTQYF TGTGCCAGCAGCTTGTTCCCCGCTAGCGGGGGCACAGATACGCAGTATTTT TRBD2 TRBV5-6 - TRBJ2-3
CASSQTTVWNTGELFF TGTGCCAGCTCACAAACCACGGTATGGAACACCGGGGAGCTGTTTTTT - TRBV18 few TRBJ2-2